Given below is one TCR beta chain in context. The antigen is unknown. The data originate from a study of cytotoxic CD8 clonotypes in ibrutinib-treated CLL. Study conclusions and caveats: Sustained-remission patients were sampled at different times than progressing patients were.

The CDR3 loop spans 14 amino acids. With 2 bases removed from V and 8 bases from J, the gap between germline ends came to 13 bases. Per germline, CDR1 LGHNA and CDR2 YNFKEQ. Sequenced by immunoSEQ multiplex PCR; TCRdb stores in-frame clones only, minus some. The table has about 200,000 clones, about two thirds seen once. Sequencing was performed on PBMCs, taken after 24 months of ibrutinib treatment. The rearrangement uses TRBV4-2 and TRBJ1-3, with D maybe TRBD1 (5 bases). The receptor was derived from a human donor with chronic lymphocytic leukemia. The CDR3 region is CASSQYVRGDTIYF. The DNA for the CDR3 is TGTGCCAGCAGCCAATACGTCCGGGGGGACACCATATATTTT.